Below, one T cell receptor beta chain is given with its context. Regions amplified from RNA transcripts were the TCR beta CDR3 regions. In the first-round RT-PCR of the TCR CDR3, the HTBI primer set was used. A single record per CDR3 protein comes from TCRdb applying MiXCR to the multiplex PCR reads. The sample includes about 380,000 distinct CDR3 sequences, less than 20% of them seen just once. A Clinical Activity Score of at least 3, a NOSPECS grade of at least 4 and a duration under 3 months were recorded in the ophthalmopathy patients. Uncontrolled infection, other autoimmune disease, pregnancy or lactation excluded patients. Thyroid ultrasound and orbital computed tomography, with clinical symptoms and serum thyroxine and TRAb, informed diagnoses. The data are from a study of T cells in Graves' hyperthyroidism and ophthalmopathy. Study context: Sampling of peripheral blood happened at initial diagnosis, prior to any treatment.

This receptor was identified in a man aged 18-30 years with Graves' ophthalmopathy. Sequencing was carried out using blood.

As DNA, the CDR3 is TGTGCCAGCAGTTACAGCAGGGGAGGCTCTGGAAACACCATATATTTT. The encoded protein is CASSYSRGGSGNTIYF. V usage is TRBV3-1 and J usage is TRBJ1-3, with D perhaps matching TRBD1 (6 bases). The CDR3 extends over 16 amino acids. V lost 6 bases to trimming and J lost 0 bases, with 15 bases between them. Per germline, CDR1 LGHDT and CDR2 YNNKEL (reference sequence).